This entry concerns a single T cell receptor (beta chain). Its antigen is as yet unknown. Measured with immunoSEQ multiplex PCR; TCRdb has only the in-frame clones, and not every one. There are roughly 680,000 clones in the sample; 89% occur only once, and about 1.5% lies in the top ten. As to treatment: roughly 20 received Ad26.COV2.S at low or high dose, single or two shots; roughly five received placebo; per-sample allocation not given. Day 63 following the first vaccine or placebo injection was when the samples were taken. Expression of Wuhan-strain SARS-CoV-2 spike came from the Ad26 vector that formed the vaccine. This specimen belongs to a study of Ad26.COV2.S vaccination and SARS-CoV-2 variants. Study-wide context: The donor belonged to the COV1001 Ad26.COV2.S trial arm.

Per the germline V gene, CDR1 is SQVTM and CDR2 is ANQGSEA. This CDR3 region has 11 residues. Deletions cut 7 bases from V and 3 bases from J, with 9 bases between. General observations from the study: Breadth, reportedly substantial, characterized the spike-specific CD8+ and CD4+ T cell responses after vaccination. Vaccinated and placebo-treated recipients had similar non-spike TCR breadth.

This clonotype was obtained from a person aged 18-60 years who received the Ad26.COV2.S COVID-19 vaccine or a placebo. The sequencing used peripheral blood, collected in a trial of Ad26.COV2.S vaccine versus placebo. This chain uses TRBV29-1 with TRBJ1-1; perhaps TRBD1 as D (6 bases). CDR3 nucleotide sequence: TGCAGCGGGGGGCCTGACACTGAAGCTTTCTTT. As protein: CSGGPDTEAFF.